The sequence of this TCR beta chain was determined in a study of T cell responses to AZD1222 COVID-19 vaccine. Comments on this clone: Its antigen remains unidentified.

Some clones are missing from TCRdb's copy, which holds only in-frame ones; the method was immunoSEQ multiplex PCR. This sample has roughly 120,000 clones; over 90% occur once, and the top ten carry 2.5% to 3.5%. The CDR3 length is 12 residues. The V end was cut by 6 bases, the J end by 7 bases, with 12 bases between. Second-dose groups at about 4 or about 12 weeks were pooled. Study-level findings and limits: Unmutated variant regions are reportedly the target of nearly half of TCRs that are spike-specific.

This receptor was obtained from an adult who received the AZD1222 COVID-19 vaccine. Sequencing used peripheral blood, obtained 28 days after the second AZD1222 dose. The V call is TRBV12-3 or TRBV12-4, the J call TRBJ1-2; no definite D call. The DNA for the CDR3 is TGTGCCAGCAGCCCAGATGTGGGTGGCTACACCTTC. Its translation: CASSPDVGGYTF.